This T cell receptor (beta chain) was profiled in a study of T cell repertoires in cytomegalovirus infection. As for the study in general: An indication of both CMV infection and matching HLA type came from public TCR beta signatures.

TCRdb re-called the reads through MiXCR, storing one row per CDR3 protein. The top ten clones hold roughly 45% of a sample with about 250,000 distinct CDR3 sequences, approximately 17% of them seen once. This clonotype was observed many times. Its antigen is unidentified. CDR1 SGHTA and CDR2 FQGNSA come from the germline V gene. Trimming cost V 2 bases and J 0 bases, with 14 bases left between them. This CDR3 has 17 amino acids. Study-level results: The ex vivo response showed dominance by HLA-C-restricted CMV-specific TCR beta clonotypes. Based on cumulative public TCR beta family frequency, carriers of CMV plus the relevant HLA were identified.

The receptor's source is a human donor in good health (CMV status not recorded). Some clones in this sample may be carry-over from other donors' samples. The V gene is TRBV7-2, the J gene TRBJ1-5; weak D call: TRBD1 (6 bases). Source material: CD8+ T cells from PBMCs. The CDR3 region has the DNA TGTGCCAGCAGCTTATGGGGGCGGGAATATAGCAATCAGCCCCAGCATTTT. Translation: CASSLWGREYSNQPQHF.